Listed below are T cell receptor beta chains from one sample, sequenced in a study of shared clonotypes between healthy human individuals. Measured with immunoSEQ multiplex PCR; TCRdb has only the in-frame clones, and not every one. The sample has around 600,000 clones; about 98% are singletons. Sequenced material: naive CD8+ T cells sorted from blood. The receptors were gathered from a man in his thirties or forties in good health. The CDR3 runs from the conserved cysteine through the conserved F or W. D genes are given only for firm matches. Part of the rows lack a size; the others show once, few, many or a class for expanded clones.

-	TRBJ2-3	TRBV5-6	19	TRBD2	CASSSGLAGRVFGTDTQYF	TGTGCCAGCAGCTCGGGACTAGCGGGTAGGGTATTTGGCACAGATACGCAGTATTTT
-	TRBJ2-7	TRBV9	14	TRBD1	CASSAGGAPYEQYF	TGTGCCAGCAGCGCAGGGGGCGCCCCCTACGAGCAGTACTTC
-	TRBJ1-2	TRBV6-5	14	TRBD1	CASSYLGQDYGYTF	TGTGCCAGCAGTTACTTGGGACAGGATTATGGCTACACCTTC
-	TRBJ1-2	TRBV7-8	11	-	CAIRHDYGYTF	TGTGCCATCAGGCACGACTATGGCTACACCTTC
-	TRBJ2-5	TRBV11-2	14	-	CASRRGSAQETQYF	TGTGCCAGCAGGAGAGGTAGCGCTCAAGAGACCCAGTACTTC
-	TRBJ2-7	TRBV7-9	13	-	CASSLEGFYEQYF	TGTGCCAGCAGCTTAGAGGGATTCTACGAGCAGTACTTC
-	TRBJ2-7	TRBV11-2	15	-	CASSFTARSNYEQYF	TGTGCCAGCAGCTTTACGGCCAGGTCAAACTACGAGCAGTACTTC
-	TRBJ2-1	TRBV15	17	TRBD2	CATSRGSGRRSYNEQFF	TGTGCCACCAGCAGAGGTAGCGGGAGGAGGTCCTACAATGAGCAGTTCTTC
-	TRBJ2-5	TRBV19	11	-	CAMKFMETQYF	TGTGCCATGAAGTTTATGGAGACCCAGTACTTC
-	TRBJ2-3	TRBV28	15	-	CASSLPLGGTDTQYF	TGTGCCAGCAGTTTGCCTCTTGGAGGGACAGATACGCAGTATTTT
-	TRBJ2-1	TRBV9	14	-	CASNWGGSYNEQFF	TGTGCCTCTAACTGGGGAGGCTCCTACAATGAGCAGTTCTTC
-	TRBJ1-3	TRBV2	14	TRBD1	CASRGQDSGNTIYF	TGTGCCAGCAGGGGACAGGACTCTGGAAACACCATATATTTT
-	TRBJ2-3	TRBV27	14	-	CASSWSEPTDTQYF	TGTGCCAGCAGTTGGAGCGAACCCACAGATACGCAGTATTTT
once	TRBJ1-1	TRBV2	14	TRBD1	CASRDRGMNTEAFF	TGTGCCAGCAGGGACAGGGGAATGAACACTGAAGCTTTCTTT
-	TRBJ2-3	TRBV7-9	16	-	CASSDSGLRDTDTQYF	TGTGCCAGCAGCGACTCGGGACTTCGAGATACAGATACGCAGTATTTT
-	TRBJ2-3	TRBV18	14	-	CASSPAEPPDTQYF	TGTGCCAGCTCACCAGCGGAGCCCCCAGATACGCAGTATTTT
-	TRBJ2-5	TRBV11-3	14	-	CASSPRTAQETQYF	TGTGCCAGCAGCCCGAGGACAGCTCAAGAGACCCAGTACTTC
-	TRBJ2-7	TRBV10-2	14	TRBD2	CASMGLAGSYEQYF	TGCGCCAGCATGGGACTAGCGGGATCCTACGAGCAGTACTTC
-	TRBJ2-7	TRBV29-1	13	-	CSVEYTGNYEQYF	TGCAGCGTTGAATACACGGGAAACTACGAGCAGTACTTC
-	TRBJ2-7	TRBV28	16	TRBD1	CASTSLKQGNLGEQYF	TGTGCCAGCACTTCCCTGAAACAGGGGAATTTGGGTGAGCAGTACTTC
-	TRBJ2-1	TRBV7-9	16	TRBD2	CASSPPTSGSFGEQFF	TGTGCCAGCAGCCCTCCGACTAGCGGGAGTTTCGGTGAGCAGTTCTTC
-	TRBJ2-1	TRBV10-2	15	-	CASPIWILAYNEQFF	TGCGCCAGCCCGATTTGGATTCTAGCCTACAATGAGCAGTTCTTC
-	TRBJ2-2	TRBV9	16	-	CASSVTGIANTGELFF	TGTGCCAGCAGCGTTACAGGGATCGCGAACACCGGGGAGCTGTTTTTT
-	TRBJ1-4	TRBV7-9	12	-	CASSLNQEKLFF	TGTGCCAGCAGCCTAAACCAAGAAAAACTGTTTTTT
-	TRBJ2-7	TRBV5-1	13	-	CASSPDTSYEQYF	TGCGCCAGCAGCCCGGACACTTCCTACGAGCAGTACTTC
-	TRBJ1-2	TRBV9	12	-	CASSDDSYGYTF	TGTGCCAGCAGCGACGATAGCTATGGCTACACCTTC
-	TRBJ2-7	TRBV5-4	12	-	CASSFGQYEQYF	TGTGCCAGCAGCTTCGGACAGTACGAGCAGTACTTC
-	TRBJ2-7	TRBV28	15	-	CASSSTSGSSYEQYF	TGTGCCAGCAGTTCGACCAGCGGAAGCTCCTACGAGCAGTACTTC
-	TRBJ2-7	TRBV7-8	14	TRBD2	CASSFTLRGDEQYF	TGTGCCAGCAGCTTCACCCTCCGGGGGGACGAGCAGTACTTC
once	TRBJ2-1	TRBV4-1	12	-	CASSLDPNEQFF	TGCGCCAGCAGCCTCGACCCCAATGAGCAGTTCTTC
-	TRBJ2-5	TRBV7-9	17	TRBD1	CASSFFGTGLRWETQYF	TGTGCCAGCAGCTTCTTTGGGACAGGCCTACGGTGGGAGACCCAGTACTTC
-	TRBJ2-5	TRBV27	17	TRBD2	CASRPLGLADVQETQYF	TGTGCCAGCAGACCACTGGGACTAGCGGACGTGCAAGAGACCCAGTACTTC
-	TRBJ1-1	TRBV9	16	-	CASSGRSGGLNTEAFF	TGTGCCAGCAGCGGAAGGTCTGGGGGGCTGAACACTGAAGCTTTCTTT
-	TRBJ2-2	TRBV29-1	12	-	CSVEGVSGELFF	TGCAGCGTTGAGGGTGTGTCCGGGGAGCTGTTTTTT
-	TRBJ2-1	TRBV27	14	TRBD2	CASSLAGGFNEQFF	TGTGCCAGCAGTTTAGCGGGAGGCTTCAATGAGCAGTTCTTC
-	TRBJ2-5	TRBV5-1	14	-	CASSLATGRETQYF	TGCGCCAGCAGCTTGGCGACAGGGAGGGAGACCCAGTACTTC
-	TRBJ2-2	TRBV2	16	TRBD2	CASSEKGLDNFVELFF	TGTGCCAGCAGTGAAAAGGGACTAGATAATTTTGTGGAGCTGTTTTTT
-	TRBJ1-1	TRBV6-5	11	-	CASIFPPEAFF	TGTGCCAGCATTTTTCCCCCTGAAGCTTTCTTT
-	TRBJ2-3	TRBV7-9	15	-	CASILSRIRDSPQYF	TGTGCCAGCATCCTTTCTAGGATACGCGACTCCCCCCAGTATTTT
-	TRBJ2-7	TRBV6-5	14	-	CASSYPGADAEQYF	TGTGCCAGCAGTTACCCCGGGGCGGACGCCGAGCAGTACTTC
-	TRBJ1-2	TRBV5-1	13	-	CASSLQGSYGYTF	TGCGCCAGCAGCTTACAGGGAAGCTATGGCTACACCTTC
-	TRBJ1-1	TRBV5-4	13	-	CASIVSGAPEAFF	TGTGCCAGCATCGTTTCAGGGGCACCTGAAGCTTTCTTT
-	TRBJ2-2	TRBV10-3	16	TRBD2	CAIRDPSGSDTGELFF	TGTGCCATCAGGGACCCTAGCGGGAGTGATACCGGGGAGCTGTTTTTT
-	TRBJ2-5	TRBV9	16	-	CASSPTLSKPKGAQYF	TGTGCCAGCAGCCCAACTTTAAGCAAACCCAAGGGGGCCCAGTACTTC
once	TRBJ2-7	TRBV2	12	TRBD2	CASTSGSYEQYF	TGTGCCAGCACTAGCGGTTCCTACGAGCAGTACTTC
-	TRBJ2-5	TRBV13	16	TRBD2	CASSSRRGSSVETQYF	TGTGCCAGCAGTTCCCGCCGCGGGAGTAGTGTAGAGACCCAGTACTTC
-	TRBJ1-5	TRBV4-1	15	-	CASSQAFQGNQPQHF	TGCGCCAGCAGCCAGGCCTTCCAGGGTAATCAGCCCCAGCATTTT
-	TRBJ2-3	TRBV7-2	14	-	CASSQLGAADTQYF	TGTGCCAGCAGCCAACTGGGTGCTGCAGATACGCAGTATTTT
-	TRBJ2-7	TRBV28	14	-	CASIWGAGSYEQYF	TGTGCCAGCATCTGGGGAGCGGGCTCCTACGAGCAGTACTTC